Following are 20 T cell receptor beta chains from one sample sequenced in a study of patients and donors after allogeneic stem cell transplantation. MiXCR, run by TCRdb on the RT-PCR reads, gives a single entry per CDR3 protein. The data hold 150,000 to 200,000 distinct CDR3 sequences, with 20% to 25% observed a single time. Sequencing input: blood, either unsorted or a sorted T cell fraction (not recorded which). These receptors all come from a human donor who was either an allogeneic HSCT recipient or a stem cell or donor lymphocyte infusion donor (not recorded which). It is not recorded whose cells these are; they may come from a transplant donor.

J is TRBJ1-1 and V is TRBV5-1; 7 positions match TRBD1. V lost 0 bases to trimming and J lost 7 bases; unmatched junction nucleotides: 6. Looked up from germline, CDR1 is SGHRS and CDR2 is YFSETQ. This CDR3 spans 14 amino acids. CDR3 protein: CASSLVGTVFEAFF. The CDR3, as DNA: TGCGCCAGCAGCTTGGTAGGGACAGTGTTTGAAGCTTTCTTT.

The chain combines TRBV7-8 with TRBJ2-4, with 13 positions matching TRBD2. This CDR3 spans 19 amino acids. Germline CDR1 and CDR2: SGHVS and FQNEAQ. V gave up 5 bases and J gave up 2 bases; unmatched junction bases: 12. The chain's CDR3 is CASSRTSGRAGRTKNIQYF. In nucleotides, the CDR3 is TGTGCCAGCAGCCGTACTAGCGGGAGGGCCGGGAGAACCAAAAACATTCAGTACTTC.

This clonotype was counted only a few times. This sequence joins TRBV28 and TRBJ2-3, with D maybe TRBD1 (5 bases). Germline V gene sequence: CDR1 MDHEN, CDR2 SYDVKM. There are 15 residues in the CDR3. The V end was cut by 6 bases, the J end by 6 bases, with 19 bases between. The CDR3 coding sequence is TGTGCCAGCAGCCAAAACCATCCAACAGGTGATACGCAGTATTTT. The encoded protein is CASSQNHPTGDTQYF.

This clonotype was observed a handful of times. The chain links TRBV7-9 to TRBJ1-2, with D uncertain. The CDR3 sequence is 13 residues long. The germline CDR1 and CDR2 sequences are SEHNR and FQNEAQ (reference sequence). The V end lost 6 bases, the J end lost 8 bases, and 16 bases lay between the germline ends. CDR3 residues: CASSPPAKQGYTF. The DNA of the CDR3 is TGTGCCAGCAGTCCACCGGCCAAACAAGGCTACACCTTC.

CDR3 sequence reads: CASSPSTGGKTQYF. DNA for the CDR3: TGTGCCAGCTCACCCTCGACAGGGGGGAAGACCCAGTACTTC. The chain combines TRBV18 with TRBJ2-5; 9 bases are shared with TRBD1. V was pared by 3 bases and J by 6 bases, with 5 bases of the junction left unmatched. CDR3 length: 14 residues. Germline CDR1 and CDR2: KGHSH and LQKENI.

This clonotype has more than one count but fewer than ten. The chain uses TRBV20-1 and TRBJ1-1; the D is unclear. This CDR3 has 16 residues. The V gene's germline CDR1 is DFQATT and CDR2 SNEGSKA (reference sequence). The ends were cut back, 0 bases at V and 1 base at J, with 15 bases in the middle. The CDR3 nucleotides are TGCAGTGCTAGAGAAAAAGGACGCCCCGGGAACACTGAAGCTTTCTTT. It is translated as CSAREKGRPGNTEAFF.

The V and J genes are TRBV20-1 and TRBJ2-1; D is tentatively TRBD1 or TRBD2 (5 bases each). This CDR3 has 12 residues. V was pared by 5 bases and J by 10 bases, with 15 bases between. Germline V CDR1 and CDR2: DFQATT, SNEGSKA (reference sequence). CDR3 loop: CSAAWGTMEQFF. As DNA, the CDR3 is TGCAGTGCTGCATGGGGGACGATGGAGCAGTTCTTC.

J is TRBJ1-1 and V is TRBV12-3 or TRBV12-4; no firm D call. The CDR3 sequence is 14 residues long. V lost 8 bases and J lost 1, with 14 bases in between. The CDR3, as DNA: TGTGCCAGCCAAGTTGGGGTTGCGAACACTGAAGCTTTCTTT. As protein: CASQVGVANTEAFF.

This sequence joins TRBV6-5 and TRBJ2-7; TRBD1 matches at 11 bases. The germline V gene has CDR1 MNHEY and CDR2 SVGAGI. The J segment lost 2 bases and the V segment lost 8 bases, leaving 5 bases of the junction unmatched. The CDR3 totals 14 residues. The CDR3 loop reads CASEGTGGPYEQYF. The CDR3 DNA follows: TGTGCCAGCGAAGGGACAGGGGGACCCTACGAGCAGTACTTC.

The chain employs TRBV12-3 or TRBV12-4 and TRBJ2-3; no definite D call. V lost 3 bases, J lost 0 bases, and 7 bases lay in between. This CDR3 region has 14 residues. CDR3 DNA sequence: TGTGCCAGCAGTTTGGTGACTAGCACAGATACGCAGTATTTT. Encoded protein: CASSLVTSTDTQYF.

This clonotype was counted many times. V is TRBV29-1 and J is TRBJ1-1; 9 nucleotides agree with TRBD1. The CDR3 covers 17 residues. Looked up from germline, CDR1 is SQVTM and CDR2 is ANQGSEA. V lost 6 bases and J lost 1; bases outside the gene matches: 15. CDR3 bases: TGCAGCGTCCCAGCCCGGGACAGGGACAGTTGGAACACTGAAGCTTTCTTT. Amino acids: CSVPARDRDSWNTEAFF.

The chain combines TRBV7-2 with TRBJ2-3; 9 bases are shared with TRBD1. Trimming removed 2 bases from V and 0 bases from J; junction bases left unmatched: 6. From germline, CDR1 is SGHTA and CDR2 FQGNSA. CDR3 size: 17 residues. CDR3 residues: CASSLHLTGGSTDTQYF. In DNA, the CDR3 is TGTGCCAGCAGCTTACACCTGACAGGGGGGAGCACAGATACGCAGTATTTT.

This chain connects TRBV2 to TRBJ2-1; TRBD2 matches at 9 bases. V trimming: 3 bases; J trimming: 7 bases; junction bases outside the gene matches: 13. Germline CDR1 SNHLY, CDR2 FYNNEI. CDR3 length: 17 amino acids. CDR3 sequence reads: CASSDGASGVQRNEQFF. In DNA form, the CDR3 reads TGTGCCAGCAGTGATGGCGCTAGCGGGGTCCAACGGAATGAGCAGTTCTTC.

The genes are TRBV6-2 or TRBV6-3 and TRBJ2-3; D not certain. The CDR3 is 14 amino acids. Germline V gives CDR1 MNHEY, CDR2 SVGEGT. Between the trimmed V and J ends, which lost 2 bases and 1 base, there was a span of 7 bases. The CDR3 spells CASSYREGTDTQYF. Here the CDR3 DNA reads TGTGCCAGCAGTTACAGGGAAGGCACAGATACGCAGTATTTT.

The V and J genes are TRBV7-9 and TRBJ1-4; TRBD1 might be the D (5 bases). V was shortened by 2 bases and J by 6 bases, with 7 bases between the two germline ends. The CDR3 spans 13 residues. Germline CDR1 reads SEHNR; CDR2 reads FQNEAQ (reference sequence). The chain's CDR3 is CASSLRGDEKLFF. In nucleotides, the CDR3 is TGTGCCAGCAGCTTACGAGGGGATGAAAAACTGTTTTTT. Combining the CDR3 with reference TRBV7-9 and TRBJ1-4 gives the whole variable domain DTGVSQNPRHKITKRGQNVTFRCDPISEHNRLYWYRQTLGQGPEFLTYFQNEAQLEKSRLLSDRFSAERPKGSFSTLEIQRTEQGDSAMYLCASSLRGDEKLFFGSGTQLSVL.

This chain connects TRBV7-9 to TRBJ2-2; D is undetermined. Deletions cut 2 bases from V and 7 bases from J, with 5 bases between. This CDR3 spans 12 amino acids. Germline V lookup: CDR1 SEHNR, CDR2 FQNEAQ (reference sequence). The CDR3 is CASSLMNGELFF. In DNA form, the CDR3 reads TGTGCCAGCAGCTTAATGAACGGGGAGCTGTTTTTT.

In this sample, this clonotype turned up a few times. V and J are TRBV21-1 and TRBJ1-2; the tabulated D call, TRBD1, remains unverified against the DNA. TRBV21-1 is a pseudogene locus. The CDR3 consists of 17 residues. This CDR3 reads CASPGGSETGIHYGYTF. The CDR3 coding sequence is TGTGCCAGCCCCGGGGGCTCCGAGACAGGGATTCACTATGGCTACACCTTC.

V is TRBV12-3 or TRBV12-4 and J is TRBJ1-1, with TRBD1 identical over 8 bases. The CDR3 length is 14 residues. The V gene end was trimmed by 7 bases and the J gene end by 0 bases; junction bases not matched to a gene: 4. CDR3 sequence: CASKLQGVNTEAFF. The CDR3 nucleotides read TGTGCCAGCAAACTACAGGGGGTGAACACTGAAGCTTTCTTT.

This clonotype has only a few counts. The V gene is TRBV13, the J gene TRBJ1-1, with 9 bases identical to TRBD1. V lost 4 bases, J lost 4 bases, and 7 bases stayed unmatched. Germline V gives CDR1 PRHDT, CDR2 FYEKMQ (reference sequence). The CDR3 has 15 residues. CDR3: CASSSITGGITEAFF. The CDR3 bases are TGTGCCAGCAGCTCGATAACAGGGGGCATCACTGAAGCTTTCTTT.

In this sample, this clonotype turned up many times. The chain couples TRBV20-1 to TRBJ1-2; weak D call: TRBD1 (5 bases). The germline V gene encodes CDR1 DFQATT and CDR2 SNEGSKA (reference sequence). V gave up 8 bases and J gave up 2 bases, with 9 bases separating them. The CDR3 covers 11 residues. In nucleotides, the CDR3 is TGCAGTTCCCGGGGCAACTATGGCTACACCTTC. Amino acids: CSSRGNYGYTF.